This T cell receptor beta chain was retrieved from a study of identical twins. Using its own MiXCR run on the 5' RACE reads, TCRdb lists one record per CDR3 protein. The table has 1.5 million or so distinct CDR3 sequences, 25% to 35% seen once. The CDR3 consists of 11 residues. Germline CDR1 and CDR2: DFQATT and SNEGSKA (reference sequence). The V end was cut by 3 bases, the J end by 10 bases, with 9 bases between. The receptor's source is a newborn girl in good health. The chain employs TRBV20-1 and TRBJ1-4; D might be TRBD1 (5 bases). Sequencing used cord blood. CDR3 sequence (DNA): TGCAGTGCTAGGACGGGACTAAAACTGTTTTTT. Protein: CSARTGLKLFF.